The clone carrying this T cell receptor (beta chain) was picked up a small number of times. Antigen: not known. Looked up from germline, CDR1 is MDHEN and CDR2 is SYDVKM. V gave up 8 bases and J gave up 5 bases, with 16 bases separating them. This CDR3 has 14 amino acids. The data are from a study of response to subunit inactivated influenza vaccine. TCRdb reprocessed the RT-PCR reads with MiXCR, giving one entry per CDR3 protein. The data show about 310,000 distinct CDR3 sequences, roughly 20% seen once. Points from the study as a whole: The authors suggested that every seasonal influenza vaccination recruits few new T cells.

This TCR was recovered from a man aged 50-75 years who received an inactivated influenza vaccine. The chain uses TRBV28 and TRBJ1-5, with TRBD1 as a possible D gene (5 bases). Specimen: PBMCs from blood, collected approximately 20 months after vaccination. CDR3 in amino acids: CASSMGGGYQPQHF. The CDR3 DNA sequence: TGTGCCAGCTCCATGGGTGGGGGTTATCAGCCCCAGCATTTT.